This T cell receptor beta chain was identified in a study of radiotherapy plus CTLA-4 blockade in lung cancer. Whole-study context: Under 20% of enrolled patients responded objectively, and around 30% had disease control.

V lost 6 bases to trimming and J lost 1 base, with 9 bases between them. This CDR3 contains 13 residues. Germline loops: CDR1 WNHNN, CDR2 SYGVQD (reference sequence). Method: immunoSEQ multiplex PCR; TCRdb's copy keeps in-frame clones and lacks some. The sample lists tens of thousands of clones, roughly four fifths occurring once. It was focal radiation plus CTLA-4 blockade with ipilimumab that patients with chemo-refractory metastatic non-small-cell lung cancer received. Details on this clone: No antigen is known for it.

General study findings and limits: The best prediction of response reportedly came from early blood T cell clone dynamics, with interferon-beta. There was expansion of tumor-derived TCR clones in blood after radiotherapy plus ipilimumab.

This specimen consisted of peripheral blood, obtained from a patient treated with radiotherapy plus ipilimumab. The TCR sequence derives from a human donor with non-small cell lung cancer who had stable disease on radiotherapy plus ipilimumab. The genes are TRBV10-1 and TRBJ1-1, with D unresolved. The CDR3 region has the DNA TGCGCCAGCAGCAGCCACTGGAACACTGAAGCTTTCTTT. Protein product: CASSSHWNTEAFF.